This TCR beta chain appears in the sequencing data of a study of OX40 agonist ivuxolimab in advanced cancers. Study overall: People in dose escalation had one of these cancers: hepatocellular carcinoma, melanoma, renal cell or head and neck cancer. Earlier anti-PD-1, anti-PD-L1 or anti-CTLA-4 therapy was permitted; under 50% had received some. Overall study findings and caveats: Mean expanded clone counts were higher in CD8+ than CD4+ T cells. Researchers did not determine the expanded peripheral T cells' antigen specificity.

Comments on this clone: Its target is not known.

Assay used: immunoSEQ multiplex PCR; TCRdb lists only in-frame clones, some missing. Of about 79,000 clones listed, 75% to 95% are singletons. V was clipped by 8 bases and J by 3 bases; unmatched bases: 7. CDR3 length: 15 residues. From germline, CDR1 is MGHDK and CDR2 SYGVNS. The source material was CD4+ or CD8+ T cells sorted from blood, sampled in a trial of the OX40 agonist ivuxolimab. This sequence was found in an adult with an advanced solid tumor such as melanoma, head and neck, liver or kidney cancer. The V call is TRBV25-1, the J call TRBJ2-1, with TRBD2 matching over 10 bases. The CDR3 bases are TGTGCCAGCGAACTGACTAGCGGGCGCTACAATGAGCAGTTCTTC. Translating it yields CASELTSGRYNEQFF.